This TCR beta chain was sequenced during a study of early T cells in non-severe SARS-CoV-2 infection. Looking at the study overall: Sequencing targeted bulk RNA from unsorted whole blood, leaving chains unpaired. Whole-study findings and limits: Private and CD4 specificities were missed by VDJdb matching, skewed to anti-spike CD8.

In regard to this clonotype: Its antigen is as yet unknown.

Individual cDNA molecules carried attached unique molecular identifiers. TCRdb fed the 5' RACE reads into MiXCR, producing one record per CDR3 protein. Seen here are tens of thousands of distinct CDR3 sequences, about 11% observed once, and the top ten hold less than 3.5%. Germline CDR1 and CDR2: SGHNT and YYREEE (reference sequence). The V gene lost 2 bases and the J gene lost 8 bases, with 16 bases spanning the gap. The CDR3 covers 14 residues. The sample in question was whole blood, obtained at baseline. The receptor was derived from an adult who was a healthcare worker with PCR-confirmed SARS-CoV-2 infection or an uninfected control (not recorded which). This chain joins TRBV5-4 and TRBJ1-2, with D unresolved. CDR3 region: CASSLVQQNWGYTF. CDR3 DNA sequence: TGTGCCAGCAGCTTAGTTCAGCAGAACTGGGGCTACACCTTC.